A single T cell receptor beta chain is shown here with its context. What it binds is unknown. Sequencing used immunoSEQ multiplex PCR; TCRdb keeps in-frame clones, though not all of them. The repertoire holds about 200,000 clones, with just under 80% as singletons. The sample belongs to a study of cytotoxic CD8 clonotypes in ibrutinib-treated CLL. Study at large: Among the patients, fewer than twelve presented as relapsed/refractory and about 14 as treatment-naive; around 18 showed unmutated IGHV.

Study results and caveats: Clonality rose at ibrutinib response and fell back toward baseline at progression. Different sampling times were used for sustained-remission and progressing patients.

The CDR3 length is 13 residues. Trimming took 6 bases from V and 7 from J; bases not matched to a gene: 5. Germline-derived CDR1 and CDR2 are MNHNS and SASEGT. This clonotype originated in a human donor with chronic lymphocytic leukemia. Here the sequenced sample was PBMCs, taken after 12 months of ibrutinib treatment. This chain uses TRBV6-1 with TRBJ2-3; 9 bases match TRBD2. The CDR3 sequence is CASRGGGANTQYF. The CDR3, as DNA: TGTGCCAGCAGAGGCGGGGGGGCGAATACGCAGTATTTT.